What follows describes a single T cell receptor (beta chain). This sample was taken from a study of blood T cell repertoires in COVID-19. Per germline, CDR1 SGHRS and CDR2 YFSETQ. The CDR3 spans 13 residues. V was trimmed by 7 bases and J by 4 bases, leaving 9 bases between them. Per the authors' pipeline: Estimated nucleated cell counts came from reference gene primer amplification. The data were produced by immunoSEQ multiplex PCR, yet TCRdb's version contains in-frame clones alone and is incomplete. The DNA was the basis for D and trimming; V, J and clone size are from that table. The table lists fewer than 350,000 clones, about 87% of them singletons.

V gene TRBV5-1 combines with J gene TRBJ1-6; D call uncertain. This clonotype was sampled from a woman between 50 and 59 years old who had recovered from COVID-19. The sequenced sample consisted of peripheral blood. CDR3 amino acids: CASQTGYNSPLHF. CDR3 bases: TGCGCCAGCCAGACTGGGTATAATTCACCCCTCCACTTT.